Here is one T cell receptor beta chain with its context. Researchers ran the PCR with 60 Vbeta and 13 Jbeta primers. Sequenced by immunoSEQ multiplex PCR; TCRdb stores in-frame clones only, minus some. The sample lists 100,000 to 150,000 clones; around 80% were seen once. Germline V gene sequence: CDR1 SGHDT, CDR2 YYEEEE. The CDR3 covers 19 residues. V was trimmed by 3 bases and J by 4 bases, leaving 23 bases between them. This sample stems from a study of cytomegalovirus exposure and HLA in healthy donors. The sequence came from a woman younger than 30 in good health and CMV-seronegative. V usage is TRBV5-6 and J usage is TRBJ2-6; maybe TRBD1 (5 bases). The sequencing input was PBMCs. As DNA, the CDR3 is TGTGCCAGCAGCTGGGTGACAGTCCGGCTAGGGCGAGGGGCCAACGTCCTGACTTTC. Translating it yields CASSWVTVRLGRGANVLTF.